This T cell receptor beta chain was captured in a study of cytomegalovirus exposure and HLA in healthy donors. The study ran its PCR with 60 Vbeta and 13 Jbeta primers. Produced via immunoSEQ multiplex PCR; TCRdb's table is partial and in-frame only. The sample has some 120,000 clones; over 75% are singletons. Germline CDR1 reads SNHLY; CDR2 reads FYNNEI. The ends were cut back, 4 bases at V and 1 base at J, with 11 bases in the middle. The CDR3 has 15 residues. The clonotype originates from a man aged 30 to 45 in good health and CMV-seronegative. The source material was PBMCs. This chain links TRBV2 with TRBJ1-5, with unresolved D. CDR3 sequence reads: CASSGGVRSNQPQHF. As DNA, the CDR3 is TGTGCCAGCAGTGGCGGGGTCAGGAGCAATCAGCCCCAGCATTTT.